A single sample is the source of the 31 T cell receptor beta chains below, sequenced in a study of blood T cells in healthy people across ages. A sample-barcoded 5' primer and a J-beta primer mix were used in a second PCR of about 6 to 11 cycles. TCRdb processed the 5' RACE reads anew with MiXCR; each CDR3 protein has one entry. Counted here are fewer than 800,000 distinct CDR3 sequences, approximately 30% occurring once; the ten biggest clones make up about 16%. The sequencing sample was made of blood. The source is a woman older than 75 in good health.

The count of this clonotype is one. The chain employs TRBV6-5 and TRBJ1-5, with a tentative D call TRBD1 (5 bases). Germline lookup yields CDR1 MNHEY and CDR2 SVGAGI. Trimming took off 6 bases at V and 9 bases at J, with 21 bases between the two ends. The CDR3 contains 15 residues. The CDR3 loop reads CASSKRQTDSRPQHF. CDR3 DNA sequence: TGTGCCAGCAGCAAAAGACAGACCGACTCACGGCCCCAGCATTTT.

V is TRBV5-1 and J is TRBJ2-5, with 11 bases identical to TRBD2. The DNA end is a closer match to TRBJ2-7, so the J assignment may be wrong. CDR1 is SGHRS and CDR2 is YFSETQ in the germline V gene. The CDR3 has 14 amino acids. The CDR3 DNA sequence: TGCGCCAGCAGCCTGACTAGCGGGAAAAACGAGCAGTACTTC. Its translation is CASSLTSGKNEQYF.

This clonotype was counted a few times. A much larger clone differs by one base, so this may be a read error. The chain uses TRBV15 and TRBJ2-5, with a possible D match to TRBD2 (5 bases). The germline V gene encodes CDR1 LNHNV and CDR2 YYDKDF (reference sequence). CDR3 length equals 12 residues. The CDR3 spells CATARGQEAQYF. The CDR3 DNA reads TGTGCCACCGCGAGAGGGCAAGAGGCCCAGTACTTC.

Turning to this clonotype: This sequence may be a read error, since a much larger clone differs from it by one base. Given the absence of the conserved phenylalanine or tryptophan at the CDR3 end, a read error is likely. The chain employs TRBV14 and TRBJ2-1; no firm D call. Germline V gives CDR1 SGHDN, CDR2 FVKESK. CDR3 length: 15 amino acids. V dropped 2 bases and J dropped 2 bases, with 10 bases sitting between them. CDR3 coding DNA: TGTGCCAGCAGCCAAAGTCCCTTGCCCTACAATGAGCAGTTCTGC. Its translation: CASSQSPLPYNEQFC.

This clonotype was seen a few times. V gene TRBV7-3 combines with J gene TRBJ2-3, with D uncertain. The CDR3 sequence is 13 residues long. V was trimmed by 2 bases and J by 2 bases, leaving 5 bases between them. Germline V CDR1 and CDR2: SGHTA, FQGTGA. The CDR3 region is CASSLSATDTQYF. In nucleotides, the CDR3 is TGTGCCAGCAGCTTATCAGCCACAGATACGCAGTATTTT.

This clonotype was seen a few times. The chain recombines TRBV18 with TRBJ2-4; TRBD2 agrees at 8 bases. The germline gives CDR1 KGHSH, CDR2 LQKENI. The V segment lost 3 bases and the J segment 7 bases; nucleotides outside the gene matches: 5. The CDR3 covers 14 residues. CDR3 in amino acids: CASSPDGGGNIQYF. CDR3 bases: TGTGCCAGCTCACCGGACGGGGGGGGGAACATTCAGTACTTC.

This clonotype was recorded at least ten times. The gene calls are TRBV20-1 and TRBJ2-1, with D perhaps matching TRBD2 (7 bases). Trimming took 1 base from V and 4 from J, leaving 17 bases between them. The CDR3 length is 16 residues. Germline values: CDR1 DFQATT, CDR2 SNEGSKA (reference sequence). The CDR3 region is CSARGGGDFMYNEQFF. CDR3 coding DNA: TGCAGTGCTAGAGGAGGGGGGGACTTCATGTACAATGAGCAGTTCTTC.

This clonotype appeared many times. The chain joins TRBV3-1 to TRBJ2-7; weak D call: TRBD1 (6 bases). Germline V gives CDR1 LGHDT, CDR2 YNNKEL (reference sequence). The V and J ends lost 1 base and 4 bases respectively, with 11 bases between them. The CDR3 runs 14 residues. CDR3 sequence (DNA): TGTGCCAGCAGCCAAGGTTCCGGACAGTACGAGCAGTACTTC. Translating gives CASSQGSGQYEQYF.

Note on this clonotype: A much larger clone sits a single nucleotide away, making a read error possible. This chain uses TRBV5-1 with TRBJ1-1, with TRBD1 matching 9 bases. The V and J ends lost 4 bases and 1 base, in that order; junction bases with no gene match: 2. In germline, CDR1 is SGHRS, CDR2 YFSETQ. CDR3 size: 14 residues. The CDR3 protein is CASSADRGNTEAFF. DNA of the CDR3: TGCGCCAGCAGCGCGGACAGGGGGAACACTGAAGCTTTCTTT.

This clonotype has ten or more counts. The chain carries TRBV6-2 or TRBV6-3 and TRBJ2-6; either TRBD1 or TRBD2 may fit D (6 bases each). The CDR3 covers 15 residues. Per the germline V gene, CDR1 is MNHEY and CDR2 is SVGEGT. Deletions cut 8 bases from V and 4 bases from J, with 15 bases between. CDR3 amino acids: CASHLGGPGANVLTF. The CDR3 DNA follows: TGTGCCAGCCACCTTGGGGGGCCCGGGGCCAACGTCCTGACTTTC.

This chain uses TRBV7-3 with TRBJ2-6, with a tentative D call TRBD1 (5 bases). CDR1 is SGHTA, CDR2 FQGTGA, per germline. This CDR3 has 14 residues. Trimming left V 6 bases short and J 1 base short, with 7 bases between. In DNA, the CDR3 is TGTGCCAGCAGATCAGGGTCTGGGGCCAACGTCCTGACTTTC. Amino acid sequence: CASRSGSGANVLTF.

This clonotype was observed a handful of times. The V call is TRBV2, the J call TRBJ1-4, with 7 bases lining up with TRBD1. The CDR3 has 14 amino acids. Trimming cost V 6 bases and J 2 bases; bases outside gene matches: 3. Germline V gene data show CDR1 as SNHLY and CDR2 as FYNNEI. This CDR3 reads CASRTGQTNEKLFF. Written as DNA, the CDR3 is TGTGCCAGCAGGACGGGACAGACTAATGAAAAACTGTTTTTT.

This clonotype was picked up many times. J is TRBJ2-2 and V is TRBV24-1; D perhaps matches TRBD1 (6 bases). The CDR3 is made up of 15 amino acids. Trimming left V 4 bases short and J 1 base short, with 9 bases between. Germline V gene lookup returns CDR1 KGHDR and CDR2 SFDVKD. The CDR3 loop reads CATSEAGVNTGELFF. In nucleotides, the CDR3 is TGTGCCACCAGTGAAGCAGGGGTGAACACCGGGGAGCTGTTTTTT.

This chain connects TRBV7-3 to TRBJ2-1; TRBD1 or TRBD2 may be the D gene (5 bases each). The CDR3 totals 15 residues. Germline values: CDR1 SGHTA, CDR2 FQGTGA. Trimming shortened V by 5 bases and J by 2 bases, and 13 bases separated the two germline ends. The CDR3 loop is CASSPGTKTYNEQFF. CDR3 DNA: TGTGCCAGCAGCCCGGGGACCAAAACCTACAATGAGCAGTTCTTC.

The table lists this clonotype with a count of one. This chain uses TRBV4-3 with TRBJ2-6, with a weak D call TRBD2 (6 bases). Deletions cut 0 bases from V and 1 base from J, with 13 bases between. Germline CDR1 and CDR2: LGHNA and YSLEER. CDR3 length: 18 residues. The CDR3 here is CASSQEGSRGSGANVLTF. CDR3 nucleotides: TGCGCCAGCAGCCAAGAAGGTTCCCGGGGGTCTGGGGCCAACGTCCTGACTTTC.

The table lists this clonotype with many counts. The chain links TRBV15 to TRBJ2-5; D could derive from TRBD1 or TRBD2 (8 bases each). The CDR3 has 14 amino acids. CDR1 and CDR2 (germline): LNHNV, YYDKDF (reference sequence). The ends were cut back, 5 bases at V and 5 bases at J, with 15 bases in the middle. The CDR3 nucleotides are TGTGCCACCAGCCCAGGGGGCGGGAGGGAGACCCAGTACTTC. Translation: CATSPGGGRETQYF.

At least ten counts were recorded for this clonotype. The V call is TRBV12-3 or TRBV12-4, the J call TRBJ2-1; no clear D. The CDR3 is made up of 16 amino acids. V lost 1 base, J lost 3 bases, and 13 bases lay in between. The CDR3 is CASSLGEKVNYNEQFF. The CDR3 nucleotides read TGTGCCAGCAGTTTAGGAGAGAAGGTAAACTACAATGAGCAGTTCTTC.

The rearrangement uses TRBV7-9 and TRBJ2-2, with D possibly being TRBD1 (6 bases). Germline V lookup: CDR1 SEHNR, CDR2 FQNEAQ (reference sequence). The length of the CDR3 is 14 residues. V was cut by 7 bases and J by 6 bases, with 15 bases left in between. The CDR3 nucleotides are TGTGCCAGCATGTACAGGGAAATCGCCGGGGAGCTGTTTTTT. It translates to CASMYREIAGELFF. The variable domain in full, with the rest retrieved from reference TRBV7-9 and TRBJ2-2, is DTGVSQNPRHKITKRGQNVTFRCDPISEHNRLYWYRQTLGQGPEFLTYFQNEAQLEKSRLLSDRFSAERPKGSFSTLEIQRTEQGDSAMYLCASMYREIAGELFFGEGSRLTVL.

A word on this clonotype: A junction boundary mismatches the germline segment, possibly from a read error. The V gene is TRBV7-3, the J gene TRBJ2-2, with D perhaps being TRBD1 or TRBD2 (5 bases each). This CDR3 has 15 residues. Germline CDR1 SGHTA, CDR2 FQGTGA. The CDR3 coding sequence is TGTACCAGCAGCTATGGGGGAATTTCCGCCGGGGAGCTGTTTTTT. It specifies CTSSYGGISAGELFF.

This clonotype was counted between two and nine times. Being one base from a much bigger clone, this may be a read error. The chain links TRBV7-6 to TRBJ2-7; D may be TRBD1 (5 bases). V was clipped by 1 base and J by 3 bases, with 13 bases between them. Germline assignment: CDR1 SGHVS and CDR2 FNYEAQ. The CDR3 length is 15 residues. The CDR3 region is CASSLEDKGSYEQYF. CDR3 DNA sequence: TGTGCCAGCAGCTTAGAGGACAAGGGTAGCTACGAGCAGTACTTC. Supplemented by reference TRBV7-6 and TRBJ2-7, the full variable domain reads GAGVSQSPRYKVTKRGQDVALRCDPISGHVSLYWYRQALGQGPEFLTYFNYEAQQDKSGLPNDRFSAERPEGSISTLTIQRTEQRDSAMYRCASSLEDKGSYEQYFGPGTRLTVT.

The table lists this clonotype with many counts. The CDR3 is CASSQAGTGYQPQHF. The CDR3 nucleotides read TGTGCCAGCAGCCAAGCCGGGACAGGGTATCAGCCCCAGCATTTT. The chain employs TRBV3-1 and TRBJ1-5; 9 nucleotides align to TRBD1. V was pared by 1 base and J by 5 bases, with 3 bases of the junction left unmatched. The CDR3 runs 15 residues. CDR1 LGHDT and CDR2 YNNKEL come from the germline V gene (reference sequence).

This clonotype was found many times. The chain combines TRBV5-1 with TRBJ2-7; 7 bases match TRBD1. This CDR3 contains 15 residues. Trimming took 4 bases from V and 6 from J; bases not matched to a gene: 13. Germline V gene sequence: CDR1 SGHRS, CDR2 YFSETQ. DNA of the CDR3: TGCGCCAGCAGCCTCGCCGGACAGGTCACGGGCGAGCAGTACTTC. The encoded protein is CASSLAGQVTGEQYF.

This clonotype was seen repeatedly, ten times or more. V and J are TRBV20-1 and TRBJ1-5; D is unclear. Germline values: CDR1 DFQATT, CDR2 SNEGSKA (reference sequence). The CDR3 is made up of 13 amino acids. Trimming removed 3 bases at V and 4 bases at J, with 10 bases between. The CDR3 nucleotides read TGCAGTGCTAGCCCCGACACAAATCAGCCCCAGCATTTT. Encoded protein: CSASPDTNQPQHF.

This rearrangement joins TRBV29-1 to TRBJ1-2, with TRBD1 identical over 10 bases. V gave up 3 bases and J gave up 6 bases; unmatched junction bases: 7. Germline CDR1 is SQVTM and CDR2 is ANQGSEA. The length of the CDR3 is 14 residues. The CDR3 coding sequence is TGCAGCGTTGACGCCCGGGGACAGGGGAATGGCTACACCTTC. Translating it yields CSVDARGQGNGYTF.

Many counts were recorded for this clonotype. This chain uses TRBV12-3 or TRBV12-4 with TRBJ1-4; D remains ambiguous. Trimming took off 5 bases at V and 8 bases at J, with 12 bases between the two ends. The CDR3 totals 13 residues. CDR3 in DNA: TGTGCCAGCAGTCTTCGGGGTTGGGAAAAACTGTTTTTT. This sequence encodes CASSLRGWEKLFF.

This clonotype was recorded at least ten times. Written as DNA, the CDR3 is TGTGCCAGCAGCATCGGGGTAGCGGGGGAACAAGAGACCCAGTACTTC. It translates to CASSIGVAGEQETQYF. J is TRBJ2-5 and V is TRBV7-2; 9 nucleotides align to TRBD2. Germline V gene sequence: CDR1 SGHTA, CDR2 FQGNSA. CDR3 length: 16 residues. Trimming cost V 5 bases and J 2 bases; bases outside gene matches: 9.

This clonotype was detected only a few times. CDR3 in DNA: TGTGCCAGCAGCCCCGGGGGAGGGGGGAATGAGCAGTTCTTC. Translation gives CASSPGGGGNEQFF. The gene calls are TRBV7-3 and TRBJ2-1, with D tentatively TRBD2 (7 bases). Trimming took off 5 bases at V and 7 bases at J, with 15 bases between the two ends. The CDR3 has 14 residues. The germline V gene has CDR1 SGHTA and CDR2 FQGTGA. Full variable domain (rest looked up from reference TRBV7-3 and TRBJ2-1): GAGVSQTPSNKVTEKGKYVELRCDPISGHTALYWYRQSLGQGPEFLIYFQGTGAADDSGLPNDRFFAVRPEGSVSTLKIQRTERGDSAVYLCASSPGGGGNEQFFGPGTRLTVL.

This clonotype showed up many times. This chain links TRBV5-1 with TRBJ1-2; tentative D call: TRBD1 (6 bases). V was clipped by 0 bases and J by 5 bases, with 11 bases between them. The germline V gene has CDR1 SGHRS and CDR2 YFSETQ. The CDR3 contains 14 residues. The CDR3 DNA sequence: TGCGCCAGCAGCTTGGGTCAACAGGGTTATGGCTACACCTTC. Its translation: CASSLGQQGYGYTF.

This clonotype was detected many times. The chain combines TRBV4-1 with TRBJ2-3; no definite D call. The CDR3 covers 15 residues. V lost 0 bases to trimming and J lost 1 base, with 8 bases between them. Germline V gene sequence: CDR1 MGHRA, CDR2 YSYEKL. Here the CDR3 reads CASSQDGQGTDTQYF. The CDR3 DNA is TGCGCCAGCAGCCAAGACGGGCAGGGCACAGATACGCAGTATTTT.

V is TRBV12-3 or TRBV12-4 and J is TRBJ1-1; D remains unclear. The V end was cut by 7 bases, the J end by 4 bases, with 16 bases between. The CDR3 sequence is 14 residues long. The CDR3 region is CASTNMAVSTEAFF. CDR3 nucleotide sequence: TGTGCCAGCACCAATATGGCAGTGAGCACTGAAGCTTTCTTT.

This clonotype was found a few times. V is TRBV9 and J is TRBJ2-7; 7 bases match TRBD1. This CDR3 comprises 14 residues. The J segment lost 2 bases and the V segment lost 7 bases, leaving 9 bases of the junction unmatched. The germline V gene encodes CDR1 SGDLS and CDR2 YYNGEE. The CDR3 sequence: CASGPGTDPYEQYF. For the CDR3, the DNA is TGTGCCAGCGGCCCCGGGACAGATCCCTACGAGCAGTACTTC.